These 17 T cell receptor beta chains originate from one sample sequenced in a study of T cells in Graves' hyperthyroidism and ophthalmopathy. RNA transcripts gave rise to amplified TCR beta CDR3 regions. HTBI primers were employed in a first-round RT-PCR of the TCR CDR3. One entry per CDR3 protein, called by TCRdb with MiXCR from the multiplex PCR reads. The table records more than 500,000 distinct CDR3 sequences, about 16% of them present only once. Sequences were obtained from blood. These receptors came from a woman aged 25 to 39 with Graves' ophthalmopathy.

This clonotype was observed many times. V is TRBV2 and J is TRBJ1-5, with D possibly TRBD1 on 5 matching bases. Germline V gene lookup returns CDR1 SNHLY and CDR2 FYNNEI. V lost 10 bases, J lost 6 bases, and 19 bases lay in between. The CDR3 has 14 residues. In nucleotides, the CDR3 is TGTGCCACCTCCGAAATAGGGGAAAGTCAGCCCCAGCATTTT. Translated, it gives CATSEIGESQPQHF.

A note on this clonotype: The CDR3 ends on some other residue instead of the conserved phenylalanine or tryptophan, so this is likely a read error. The chain links TRBV12-3 or TRBV12-4 to TRBJ2-2, with TRBD2 matching over 8 bases. The CDR3 is 16 residues long. V was clipped by 3 bases and J by 4 bases; unmatched bases: 7. CDR3 sequence reads: CASSFRGGASTGELFL. CDR3 DNA sequence: TGTGCCAGCAGTTTTCGGGGGGGCGCGAGCACCGGGGAGCTGTTTCTT.

This clonotype was recorded many times. The rearrangement links TRBV6-5 to TRBJ2-7; 10 bases line up with TRBD1. The CDR3 covers 16 residues. In germline, CDR1 is MNHEY, CDR2 SVGAGI. The V segment lost 2 bases and the J segment 0 bases; nucleotides outside the gene matches: 4. The CDR3 region is CASSYGTGAGSYEQYF. Written as DNA, the CDR3 is TGTGCCAGCAGTTACGGGACAGGGGCGGGCTCCTACGAGCAGTACTTC.

The V call is TRBV6-2 or TRBV6-3, the J call TRBJ1-5; D unclear. In germline, CDR1 is MNHEY, CDR2 SVGEGT. Deletions cut 2 bases from V and 7 bases from J, with 12 bases between. The CDR3 is made up of 14 amino acids. The CDR3 region has the DNA TGTGCCAGCAGTTACGGAGGGAGGGCCCAGCCCCAGCATTTT. Encoded protein: CASSYGGRAQPQHF.

This clonotype has just a few counts. This sequence joins TRBV14 and TRBJ1-1; D remains ambiguous. Germline values: CDR1 SGHDN, CDR2 FVKESK. Deletions cut 0 bases from V and 8 bases from J, with 10 bases between. CDR3 length: 13 residues. CDR3 loop: CASSQDPRGEAFF. The CDR3 nucleotides read TGTGCCAGCAGCCAAGACCCGCGTGGAGAAGCTTTCTTT.

The rearrangement links TRBV4-3 to TRBJ2-5; D uncertain. The CDR3 runs 15 residues. V was trimmed by 0 bases and J by 2 bases, leaving 10 bases between them. From germline, CDR1 is LGHNA and CDR2 YSLEER. CDR3 loop: CASSQEGGRQETQYF. As DNA, the CDR3 is TGCGCCAGCAGCCAAGAGGGCGGCCGACAAGAGACCCAGTACTTC.

The gene calls are TRBV7-9 and TRBJ2-3; D remains ambiguous. From germline, CDR1 is SEHNR and CDR2 FQNEAQ (reference sequence). CDR3 size: 16 residues. The V end lost 4 bases, the J end lost 2 bases, and 16 bases lay between the germline ends. The CDR3 loop reads CASSSEKRFSTDTQYF. In DNA, the CDR3 is TGTGCCAGCAGCTCTGAGAAGCGTTTTTCCACAGATACGCAGTATTTT.

Ten or more counts support this clonotype. The chain carries TRBV5-1 and TRBJ2-7; 8 bases match TRBD2. This CDR3 has 17 amino acids. Losses at the gene ends were 2 bases for V and 2 bases for J; bases not matched to a gene: 12. Germline loops: CDR1 SGHRS, CDR2 YFSETQ. CDR3 coding DNA: TGCGCCAGCAGCTTCGGAGGTAGCGGGACCTTGCCCTACGAGCAGTACTTC. This encodes CASSFGGSGTLPYEQYF.

This clonotype showed up just a few times. The chain has TRBV19 and TRBJ2-7, with D possibly matching TRBD2 (7 bases). This CDR3 contains 17 residues. Trimming left V 6 bases short and J 2 bases short, with 23 bases between. The germline V gene encodes CDR1 LNHDA and CDR2 SQIVND (reference sequence). The CDR3 DNA is TGTGCCAGTAGCACAAACCCCGGCGGGGGCAGTCCCTACGAGCAGTACTTC. Protein sequence: CASSTNPGGGSPYEQYF.

This clonotype was seen at least ten times. V is TRBV7-9 and J is TRBJ2-1, with TRBD2 matching over 7 bases. There are 13 residues in the CDR3. V trimming: 5 bases; J trimming: 9 bases; junction bases outside the gene matches: 7. Looked up from germline, CDR1 is SEHNR and CDR2 is FQNEAQ (reference sequence). The CDR3 nucleotides read TGTGCCAGCAGCCCGGGACTATTGGGTGAGCAGTTCTTC. It translates to CASSPGLLGEQFF.

The V gene is TRBV7-9, the J gene TRBJ2-1; D call uncertain. V lost 7 bases and J 7 bases, leaving 8 bases between the germline ends. The CDR3 consists of 11 residues. In germline, CDR1 is SEHNR, CDR2 FQNEAQ (reference sequence). The CDR3 sequence is CASKKLNEQFF. The CDR3 region has the DNA TGTGCCAGCAAAAAACTGAATGAGCAGTTCTTC.

This clonotype was counted many times. The chain employs TRBV3-1 and TRBJ2-1; 8 positions agree with TRBD2. The germline V gene encodes CDR1 LGHDT and CDR2 YNNKEL (reference sequence). V lost 6 bases to trimming and J lost 3 bases; unmatched junction nucleotides: 7. The CDR3 sequence is 15 residues long. CDR3 protein: CASRISGAIYNEQFF. The CDR3 region has the DNA TGTGCCAGCAGAATTAGCGGGGCGATCTACAATGAGCAGTTCTTC.

V usage is TRBV6-2 or TRBV6-3 and J usage is TRBJ2-5, with D perhaps TRBD2 (6 bases). The CDR3 sequence is 13 residues long. The germline V and J ends were trimmed by 8 bases and 2 bases, with 12 bases remaining between them. CDR1 MNHEY and CDR2 SVGEGT come from the germline V gene. CDR3 nucleotides: TGTGCCAGCCGGGGGACGGCGCAAGAGACCCAGTACTTC. Residues: CASRGTAQETQYF.

This clonotype has a handful of counts. The rearrangement links TRBV5-6 to TRBJ2-7, with 12 bases fitting TRBD2. The V segment lost 4 bases and the J segment 0 bases; nucleotides outside the gene matches: 11. Germline V CDR1 and CDR2: SGHDT, YYEEEE. The CDR3 extends over 18 amino acids. The CDR3 DNA reads TGTGCCAGCAGCCCGGGACTAGCGGGTCCATACATCTCCTACGAGCAGTACTTC. Protein product: CASSPGLAGPYISYEQYF.

This chain joins TRBV19 and TRBJ1-2, with D uncertain. This CDR3 is built from 18 residues. V lost 2 bases and J 3 bases, leaving 22 bases between the germline ends. Germline values: CDR1 LNHDA, CDR2 SQIVND (reference sequence). CDR3 nucleotides: TGTGCCAGTAGTATAAGCTTCTTGGGCGCCGACCTTTACTATGGCTACACCTTC. Its translation: CASSISFLGADLYYGYTF.

In its sample, this clonotype was seen a few times. The chain recombines TRBV7-9 with TRBJ2-7; 8 bases map to TRBD1. Germline CDR1 reads SEHNR; CDR2 reads FQNEAQ (reference sequence). The CDR3 contains 15 residues. V gave up 4 bases and J gave up 7 bases; unmatched junction bases: 12. The CDR3 nucleotides are TGTGCCAGCAGCTACTCGGGACAGGTCAGGGGGGAGCAGTACTTC. Protein: CASSYSGQVRGEQYF.

This sequence joins TRBV7-3 and TRBJ1-6; D remains ambiguous. Per germline, CDR1 SGHTA and CDR2 FQGTGA. V shed 2 bases and J shed 8 bases, with 13 bases lying between them. This CDR3 has 15 residues. CDR3 DNA: TGTGCCAGCAGCTTAGGGCTTGACCGCGATTCACCCCTCCACTTT. As protein: CASSLGLDRDSPLHF. The full variable domain, rest sourced from reference TRBV7-3 and TRBJ1-6, is GAGVSQTPSNKVTEKGKYVELRCDPISGHTALYWYRQSLGQGPEFLIYFQGTGAADDSGLPNDRFFAVRPEGSVSTLKIQRTERGDSAVYLCASSLGLDRDSPLHFGNGTRLTVT.